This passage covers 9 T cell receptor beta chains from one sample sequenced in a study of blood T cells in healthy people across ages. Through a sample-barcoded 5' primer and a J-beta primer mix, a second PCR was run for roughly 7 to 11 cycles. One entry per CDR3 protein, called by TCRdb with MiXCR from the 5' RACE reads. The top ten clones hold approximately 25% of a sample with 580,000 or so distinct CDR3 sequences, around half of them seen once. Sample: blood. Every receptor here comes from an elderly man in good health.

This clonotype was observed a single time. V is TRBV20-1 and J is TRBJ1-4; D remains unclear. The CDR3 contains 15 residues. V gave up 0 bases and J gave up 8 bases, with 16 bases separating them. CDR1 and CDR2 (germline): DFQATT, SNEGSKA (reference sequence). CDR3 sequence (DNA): TGCAGTGCTAGAGATCATCTGATTGGGTGGGAAAAACTGTTTTTT. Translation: CSARDHLIGWEKLFF.

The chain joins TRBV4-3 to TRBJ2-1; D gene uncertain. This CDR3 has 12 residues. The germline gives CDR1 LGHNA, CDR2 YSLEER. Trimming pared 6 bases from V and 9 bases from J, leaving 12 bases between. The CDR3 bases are TGCGCCAGCAGAACTATATCGGGTGAGCAGTTCTTC. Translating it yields CASRTISGEQFF.

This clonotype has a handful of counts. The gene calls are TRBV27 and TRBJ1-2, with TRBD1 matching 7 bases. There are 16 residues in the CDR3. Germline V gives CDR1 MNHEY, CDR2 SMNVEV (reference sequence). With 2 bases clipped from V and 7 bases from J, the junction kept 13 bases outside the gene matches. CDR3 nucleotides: TGTGCCAGCAGTTTAAGGCACTCGGGACAGAAGCTTGGCTACACCTTC. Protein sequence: CASSLRHSGQKLGYTF.

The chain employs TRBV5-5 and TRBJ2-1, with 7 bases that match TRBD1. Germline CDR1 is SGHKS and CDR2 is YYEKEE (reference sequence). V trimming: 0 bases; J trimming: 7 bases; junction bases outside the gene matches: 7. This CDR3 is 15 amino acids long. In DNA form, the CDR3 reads TGTGCCAGCAGCTTGGCGCAGGGGGTATGGAATGAGCAGTTCTTC. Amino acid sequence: CASSLAQGVWNEQFF.

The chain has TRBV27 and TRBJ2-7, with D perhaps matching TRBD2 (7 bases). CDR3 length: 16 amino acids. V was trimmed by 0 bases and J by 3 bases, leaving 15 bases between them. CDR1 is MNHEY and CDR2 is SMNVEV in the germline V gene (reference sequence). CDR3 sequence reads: CASSLSLGAGVYEQYF. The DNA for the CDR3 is TGTGCCAGCAGTTTATCACTGGGGGCGGGGGTCTACGAGCAGTACTTC.

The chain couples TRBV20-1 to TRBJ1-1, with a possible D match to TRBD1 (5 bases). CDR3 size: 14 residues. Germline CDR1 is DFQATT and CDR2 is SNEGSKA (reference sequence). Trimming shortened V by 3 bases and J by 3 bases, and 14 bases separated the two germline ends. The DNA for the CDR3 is TGCAGTGCTAGCCCCAGCGGGGGTTACACTGAAGCTTTCTTT. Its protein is CSASPSGGYTEAFF.

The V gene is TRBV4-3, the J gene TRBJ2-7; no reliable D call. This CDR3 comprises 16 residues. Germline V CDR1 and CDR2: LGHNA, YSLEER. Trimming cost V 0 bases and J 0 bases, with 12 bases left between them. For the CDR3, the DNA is TGCGCCAGCAGCCAAGAACGACACCCCGGCTCCTACGAGCAGTACTTC. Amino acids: CASSQERHPGSYEQYF.

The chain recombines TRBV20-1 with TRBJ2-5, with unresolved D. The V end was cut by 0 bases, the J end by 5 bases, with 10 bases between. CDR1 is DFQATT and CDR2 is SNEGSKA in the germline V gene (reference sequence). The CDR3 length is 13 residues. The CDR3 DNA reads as TGCAGTGCTAGAGATGTCAGCCGGGAGACCCAGTACTTC. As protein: CSARDVSRETQYF.

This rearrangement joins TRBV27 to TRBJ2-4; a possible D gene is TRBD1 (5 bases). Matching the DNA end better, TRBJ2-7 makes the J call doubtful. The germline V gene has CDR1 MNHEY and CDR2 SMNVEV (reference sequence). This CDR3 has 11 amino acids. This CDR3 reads CASIQGYEQYF. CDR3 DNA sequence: TGTGCCAGCATTCAGGGATACGAGCAGTACTTC.